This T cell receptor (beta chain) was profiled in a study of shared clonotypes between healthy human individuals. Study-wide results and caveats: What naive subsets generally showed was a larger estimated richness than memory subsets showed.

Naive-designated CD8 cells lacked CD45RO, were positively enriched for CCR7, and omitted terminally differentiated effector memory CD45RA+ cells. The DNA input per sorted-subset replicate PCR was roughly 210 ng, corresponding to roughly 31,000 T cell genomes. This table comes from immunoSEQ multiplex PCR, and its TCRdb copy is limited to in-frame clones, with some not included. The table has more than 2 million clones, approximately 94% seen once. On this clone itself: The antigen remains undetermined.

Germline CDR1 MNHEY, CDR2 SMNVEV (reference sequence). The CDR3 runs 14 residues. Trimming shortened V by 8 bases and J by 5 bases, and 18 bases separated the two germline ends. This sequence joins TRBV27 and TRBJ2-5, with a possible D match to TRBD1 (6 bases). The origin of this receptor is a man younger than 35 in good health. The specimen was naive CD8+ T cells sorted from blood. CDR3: CASRSVGAWETQYF. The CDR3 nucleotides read TGTGCCAGCCGTTCGGTGGGGGCCTGGGAGACCCAGTACTTC.